This T cell receptor (beta chain) was sequenced during a study of blood T cell repertoires in COVID-19. The repertoire was sequenced with immunoSEQ multiplex PCR; TCRdb's copy has only in-frame clones and lacks some. The sample lists roughly 85,000 clones, roughly 80% occurring once. CDR3 length: 15 amino acids. Looked up from germline, CDR1 is SGHRS and CDR2 is YFSETQ. The J segment lost 3 bases and the V segment lost 1 base, leaving 4 bases of the junction unmatched. This receptor was obtained from a human donor in a cohort sampled during active COVID-19. Sequenced: peripheral blood. V gene TRBV5-1 combines with J gene TRBJ1-3, with TRBD1 identical over 7 bases. CDR3 protein: CASSLIGDSGNTIYF. DNA of the CDR3: TGCGCCAGCAGCTTGATCGGGGACAGTGGAAACACCATATATTTT.